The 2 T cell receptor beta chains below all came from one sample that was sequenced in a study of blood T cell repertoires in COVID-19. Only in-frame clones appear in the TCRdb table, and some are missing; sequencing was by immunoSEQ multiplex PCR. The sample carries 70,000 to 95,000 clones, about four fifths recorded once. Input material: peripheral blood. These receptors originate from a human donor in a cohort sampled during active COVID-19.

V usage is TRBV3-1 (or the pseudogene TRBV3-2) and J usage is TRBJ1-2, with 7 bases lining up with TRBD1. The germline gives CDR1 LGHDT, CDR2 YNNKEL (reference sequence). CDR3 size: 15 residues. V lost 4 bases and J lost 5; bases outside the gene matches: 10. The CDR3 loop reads CASSLRRQGKYGYTF. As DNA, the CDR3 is TGTGCCAGCAGCCTAAGGAGACAGGGTAAATATGGCTACACCTTC.

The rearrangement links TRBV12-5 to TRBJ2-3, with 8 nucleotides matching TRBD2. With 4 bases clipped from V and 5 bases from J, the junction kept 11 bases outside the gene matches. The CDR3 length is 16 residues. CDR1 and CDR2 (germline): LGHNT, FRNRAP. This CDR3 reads CASGSPVTGGRDTQYF. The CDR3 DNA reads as TGTGCTAGTGGTTCCCCAGTGACGGGGGGGCGAGATACGCAGTATTTT.